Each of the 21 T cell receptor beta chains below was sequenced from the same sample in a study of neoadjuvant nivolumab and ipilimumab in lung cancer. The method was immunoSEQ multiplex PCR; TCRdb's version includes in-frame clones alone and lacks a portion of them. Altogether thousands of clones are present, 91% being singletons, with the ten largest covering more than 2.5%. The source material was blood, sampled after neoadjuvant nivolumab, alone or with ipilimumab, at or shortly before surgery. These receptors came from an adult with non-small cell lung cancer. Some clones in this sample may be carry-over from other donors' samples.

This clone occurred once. The CDR3 DNA follows: TGTGCCAGCAGTGAAGTAGGGCTAGCGGGAGATGCCGGGGAGCTGTTTTTT. Its protein is CASSEVGLAGDAGELFF. The chain has TRBV6-1 and TRBJ2-2; 10 bases line up with TRBD2. Per germline, CDR1 MNHNS and CDR2 SASEGT. The V segment lost 1 base and the J segment 6 bases; nucleotides outside the gene matches: 8. This CDR3 has 17 amino acids.

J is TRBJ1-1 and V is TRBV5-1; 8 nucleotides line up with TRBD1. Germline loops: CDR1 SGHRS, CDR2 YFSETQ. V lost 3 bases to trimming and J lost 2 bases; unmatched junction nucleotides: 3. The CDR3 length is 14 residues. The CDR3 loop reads CASSSTGVNTEAFF. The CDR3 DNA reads TGCGCCAGCAGCTCGACAGGGGTCAACACTGAAGCTTTCTTT.

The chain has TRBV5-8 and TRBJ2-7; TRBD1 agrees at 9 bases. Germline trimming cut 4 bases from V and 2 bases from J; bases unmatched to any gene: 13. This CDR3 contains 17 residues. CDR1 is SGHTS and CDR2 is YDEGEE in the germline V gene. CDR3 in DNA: TGTGCCAGCAGCAGTAGACAGGGGGTGGGGAAAACCTACGAGCAGTACTTC. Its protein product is CASSSRQGVGKTYEQYF.

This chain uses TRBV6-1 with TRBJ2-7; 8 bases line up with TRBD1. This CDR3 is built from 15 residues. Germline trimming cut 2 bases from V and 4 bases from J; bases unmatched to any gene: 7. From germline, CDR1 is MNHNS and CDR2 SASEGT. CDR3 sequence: CASSELETGAYEQYF. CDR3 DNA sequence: TGTGCCAGCAGTGAATTGGAGACAGGGGCGTACGAGCAGTACTTC.

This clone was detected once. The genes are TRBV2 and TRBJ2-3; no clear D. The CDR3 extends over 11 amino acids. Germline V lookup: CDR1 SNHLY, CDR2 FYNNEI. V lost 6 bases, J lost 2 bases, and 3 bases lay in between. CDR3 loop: CASSYTDTQYF. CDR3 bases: TGTGCCAGCAGCTACACAGATACGCAGTATTTT.

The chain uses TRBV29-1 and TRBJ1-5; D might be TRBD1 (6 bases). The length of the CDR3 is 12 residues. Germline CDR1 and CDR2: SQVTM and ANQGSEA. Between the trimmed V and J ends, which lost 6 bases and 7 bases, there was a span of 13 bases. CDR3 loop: CSVQGLGQPQHF. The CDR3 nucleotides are TGCAGCGTGCAGGGGTTAGGGCAGCCCCAGCATTTT. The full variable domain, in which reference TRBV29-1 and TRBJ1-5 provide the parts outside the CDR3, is SAVISQKPSRDICQRGTSLTIQCQVDSQVTMMFWYRQQPGQSLTLIATANQGSEATYESGFVIDKFPISRPNLTFSTLTVSNMSPEDSSIYLCSVQGLGQPQHFGDGTRLSIL.

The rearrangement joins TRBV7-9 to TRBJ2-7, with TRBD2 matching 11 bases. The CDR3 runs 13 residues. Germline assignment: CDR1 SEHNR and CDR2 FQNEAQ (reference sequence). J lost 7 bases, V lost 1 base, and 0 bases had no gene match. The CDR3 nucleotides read TGTGCCAGCAGCTTAGGACTAGCGGGAGAGCAGTACTTC. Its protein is CASSLGLAGEQYF.

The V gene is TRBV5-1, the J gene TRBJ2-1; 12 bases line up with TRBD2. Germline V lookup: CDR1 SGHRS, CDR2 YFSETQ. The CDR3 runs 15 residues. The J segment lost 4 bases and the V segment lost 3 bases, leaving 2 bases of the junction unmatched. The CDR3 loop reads CASSYGLAGYNEQFF. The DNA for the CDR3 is TGCGCCAGCAGCTACGGACTAGCGGGATACAATGAGCAGTTCTTC. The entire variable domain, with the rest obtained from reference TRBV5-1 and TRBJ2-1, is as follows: KAGVTQTPRYLIKTRGQQVTLSCSPISGHRSVSWYQQTPGQGLQFLFEYFSETQRNKGNFPGRFSGRQFSNSRSEMNVSTLELGDSALYLCASSYGLAGYNEQFFGPGTRLTVL.

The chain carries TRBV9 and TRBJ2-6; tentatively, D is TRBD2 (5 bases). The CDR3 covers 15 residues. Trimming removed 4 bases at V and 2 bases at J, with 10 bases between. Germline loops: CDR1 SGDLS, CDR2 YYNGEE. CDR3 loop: CASSLGSAGANVLTF. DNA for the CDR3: TGTGCCAGCAGCCTGGGGAGCGCTGGGGCCAACGTCCTGACTTTC.

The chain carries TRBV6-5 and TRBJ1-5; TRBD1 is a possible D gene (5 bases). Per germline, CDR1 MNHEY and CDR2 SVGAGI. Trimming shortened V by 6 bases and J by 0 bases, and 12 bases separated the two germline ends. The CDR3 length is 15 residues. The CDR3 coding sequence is TGTGCCAGCAGATCCGACAGAAATAGCAATCAGCCCCAGCATTTT. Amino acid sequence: CASRSDRNSNQPQHF.

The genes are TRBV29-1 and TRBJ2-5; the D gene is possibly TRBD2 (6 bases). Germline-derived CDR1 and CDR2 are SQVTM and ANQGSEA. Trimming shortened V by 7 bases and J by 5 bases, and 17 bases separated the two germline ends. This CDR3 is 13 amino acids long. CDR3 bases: TGCAGCGCCCTGCGTGGGGACTTGGAGACCCAGTACTTC. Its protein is CSALRGDLETQYF.

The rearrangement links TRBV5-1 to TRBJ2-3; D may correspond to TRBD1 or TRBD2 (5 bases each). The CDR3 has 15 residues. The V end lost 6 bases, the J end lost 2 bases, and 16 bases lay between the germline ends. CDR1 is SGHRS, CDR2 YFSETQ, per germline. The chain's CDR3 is CASTRDPSPTDTQYF. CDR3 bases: TGCGCCAGCACCCGGGACCCGTCCCCCACAGATACGCAGTATTTT.

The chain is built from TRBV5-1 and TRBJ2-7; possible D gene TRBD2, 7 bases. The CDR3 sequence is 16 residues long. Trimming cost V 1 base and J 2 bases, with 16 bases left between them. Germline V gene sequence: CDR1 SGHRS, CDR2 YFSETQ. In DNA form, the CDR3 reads TGCGCCAGCAGCTTGTCGGGGGGCGGATCAACCTACGAGCAGTACTTC. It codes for CASSLSGGGSTYEQYF.

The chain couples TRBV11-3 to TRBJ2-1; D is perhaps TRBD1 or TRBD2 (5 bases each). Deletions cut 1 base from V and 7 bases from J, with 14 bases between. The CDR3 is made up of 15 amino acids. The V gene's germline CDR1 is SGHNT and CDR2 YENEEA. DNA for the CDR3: TGTGCCAGCAGCTTAGGTCGGGGCCAGGGAAATGAGCAGTTCTTC. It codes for CASSLGRGQGNEQFF.

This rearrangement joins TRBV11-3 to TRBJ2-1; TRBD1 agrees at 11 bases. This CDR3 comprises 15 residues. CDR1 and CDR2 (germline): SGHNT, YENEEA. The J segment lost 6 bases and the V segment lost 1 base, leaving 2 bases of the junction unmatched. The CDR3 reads CASSLVGTGGNEQFF. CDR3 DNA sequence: TGTGCCAGCAGCTTAGTCGGGACAGGGGGCAATGAGCAGTTCTTC.

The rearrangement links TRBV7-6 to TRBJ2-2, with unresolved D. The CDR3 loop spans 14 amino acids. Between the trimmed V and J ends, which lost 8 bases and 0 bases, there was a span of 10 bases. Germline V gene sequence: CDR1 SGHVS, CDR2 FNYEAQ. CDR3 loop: CASLGTANTGELFF. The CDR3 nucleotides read TGTGCCAGCCTTGGAACAGCGAACACCGGGGAGCTGTTTTTT.

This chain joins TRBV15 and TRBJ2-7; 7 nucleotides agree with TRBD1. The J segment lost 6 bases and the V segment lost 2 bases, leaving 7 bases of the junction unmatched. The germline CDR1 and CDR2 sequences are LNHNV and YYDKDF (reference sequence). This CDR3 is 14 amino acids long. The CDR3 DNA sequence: TGTGCCACCAGCAGACTACAGGGGCCACCCGAGCAGTACTTC. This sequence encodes CATSRLQGPPEQYF. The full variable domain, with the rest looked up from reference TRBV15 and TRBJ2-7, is DAMVIQNPRYQVTQFGKPVTLSCSQTLNHNVMYWYQQKSSQAPKLLFHYYDKDFNNEADTPDNFQSRRPNTSFCFLDIRSPGLGDTAMYLCATSRLQGPPEQYFGPGTRLTVT.

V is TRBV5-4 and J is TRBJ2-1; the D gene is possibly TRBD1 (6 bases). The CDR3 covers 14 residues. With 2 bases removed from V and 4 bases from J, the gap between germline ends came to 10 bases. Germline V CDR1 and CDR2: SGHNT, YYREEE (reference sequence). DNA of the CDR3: TGTGCCAGCAGCTTACCCGGACAGTACAATGAGCAGTTCTTC. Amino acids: CASSLPGQYNEQFF.

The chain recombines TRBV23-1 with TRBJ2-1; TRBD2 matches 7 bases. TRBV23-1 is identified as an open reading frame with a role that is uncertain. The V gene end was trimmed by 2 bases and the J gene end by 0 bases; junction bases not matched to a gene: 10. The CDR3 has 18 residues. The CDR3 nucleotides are TGCGCCAGCAGTCAAGTGGCTAGCGGAGAGGGCTCCTACAATGAGCAGTTCTTC. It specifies CASSQVASGEGSYNEQFF.

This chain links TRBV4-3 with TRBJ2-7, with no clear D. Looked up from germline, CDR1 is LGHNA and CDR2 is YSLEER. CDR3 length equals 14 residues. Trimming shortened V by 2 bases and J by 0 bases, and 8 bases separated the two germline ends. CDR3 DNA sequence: TGCGCCAGCAGCCAATCTTCTTCCTCCTACGAGCAGTACTTC. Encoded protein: CASSQSSSSYEQYF.

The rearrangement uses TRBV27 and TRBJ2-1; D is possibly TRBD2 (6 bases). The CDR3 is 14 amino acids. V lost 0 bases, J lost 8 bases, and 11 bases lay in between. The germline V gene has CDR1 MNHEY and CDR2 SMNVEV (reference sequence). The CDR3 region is CASSLSGLIHEQFF. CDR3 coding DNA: TGTGCCAGCAGTTTATCAGGACTAATCCATGAGCAGTTCTTC.